One and the same sample provided the 8 T cell receptor beta chains below, sequenced in a study of blood T cells in healthy people across ages (dated by TCRdb to between 2014 and 2016). The library was obtained by 5' RACE. Sequencing used an Illumina HiSeq 2500. A second about 7 to 12 cycle PCR used a sample-barcoded 5' primer and a J-beta primer mix. TCRdb ran its own pipeline on the public reads, namely fastp trimming at Q25 and MiXCR clone calling, and kept in-frame beta chains. Rows merge per CDR3 protein into single entries with the most common DNA and genes. Here the sample has some 780,000 distinct CDR3 sequences; 56% occur a single time. The ten largest clones capture about a quarter of the sample. Sequences were obtained from blood. Source of these receptors: a man in his forties in good health.

This clonotype was detected only a few times. The chain is built from TRBV20-1 and TRBJ2-4, with D perhaps TRBD1 (6 bases). The CDR3 consists of 15 residues. Germline CDR1 DFQATT, CDR2 SNEGSKA (reference sequence). V dropped 6 bases and J dropped 7 bases, with 22 bases sitting between them. The CDR3 DNA reads as TGCAGTGCCCTCGTGACAGGAGATTCCATCAACATTCAGTACTTC. It translates to CSALVTGDSINIQYF.

This clonotype has only a few counts. The rearrangement joins TRBV28 to TRBJ2-7; 8 positions agree with TRBD1. Trimming removed 5 bases from V and 3 bases from J; junction bases left unmatched: 9. The germline V gene encodes CDR1 MDHEN and CDR2 SYDVKM. The CDR3 length is 15 residues. The CDR3 is CASSQPGQVHYEQYF. Written as DNA, the CDR3 is TGTGCCAGCAGTCAACCGGGACAGGTCCACTACGAGCAGTACTTC. The complete variable domain, with remaining parts taken from reference TRBV28 and TRBJ2-7, reads DVKVTQSSRYLVKRTGEKVFLECVQDMDHENMFWYRQDPGLGLRLIYFSYDVKMKEKGDIPEGYSVSREKKERFSLILESASTNQTSMYLCASSQPGQVHYEQYFGPGTRLTVT.

The chain uses TRBV7-2 and TRBJ2-3; the match to TRBD2 covers 10 bases. V was pared by 2 bases and J by 4 bases, with 9 bases of the junction left unmatched. The CDR3 runs 17 residues. Germline-derived CDR1 and CDR2 are SGHTA and FQGNSA. CDR3 nucleotide sequence: TGTGCCAGCAGCTTATTTCACAGCGGGGGGGCCGCAGATACGCAGTATTTT. It encodes CASSLFHSGGAADTQYF. The entire variable domain, with the rest obtained from reference TRBV7-2 and TRBJ2-3, is as follows: GAGVSQSPSNKVTEKGKDVELRCDPISGHTALYWYRQSLGQGLEFLIYFQGNSAPDKSGLPSDRFSAERTGGSVSTLTIQRTQQEDSAVYLCASSLFHSGGAADTQYFGPGTRLTVL.

CDR3 nucleotide sequence: TGTGCCAGCGCCCAGACGCCGAGGGTCTATGGCTACACCTTC. This encodes CASAQTPRVYGYTF. The chain combines TRBV6-6 with TRBJ1-2; D remains ambiguous. Trimming stripped 8 bases from V and 4 bases from J, with 17 bases between. This CDR3 spans 14 amino acids. The germline V gene has CDR1 MNHNY and CDR2 SVGAGI (reference sequence).

The chain carries TRBV6-2 or TRBV6-3 and TRBJ2-7, with 7 bases matching TRBD1. The CDR3 extends over 16 amino acids. J was trimmed by 1 base and V by 7 bases; bases with no gene match: 13. The germline gives CDR1 MNHEY, CDR2 SVGEGT. The CDR3 sequence is CASTPTDRVLSYEQYF. The CDR3 DNA is TGTGCCAGCACTCCAACCGACAGGGTCCTTTCCTACGAGCAGTACTTC.

This sequence joins TRBV6-2 or TRBV6-3 and TRBJ1-1, with a possible D match to TRBD1 (5 bases). The V end was cut by 4 bases, the J end by 6 bases, with 6 bases between. Germline loops: CDR1 MNHEY, CDR2 SVGEGT. The CDR3 has 11 amino acids. CDR3 amino acids: CASSWGSEAFF. The DNA for the CDR3 is TGTGCCAGCAGTTGGGGGTCTGAAGCTTTCTTT.

The rearrangement links TRBV28 to TRBJ2-7; 15 bases fit TRBD2. The J call may not be correct, given that the DNA end is closer to TRBJ2-5. The CDR3 consists of 16 residues. The germline V gene encodes CDR1 MDHEN and CDR2 SYDVKM. CDR3 region: CASSLVGLAGGETQYF. CDR3 bases: TGTGCCAGCAGTTTGGTGGGACTAGCGGGAGGAGAGACCCAGTACTTC.

In the case of this clonotype: One junction end does not reproduce the germline sequence, and a read error may be involved. J is TRBJ2-1 and V is TRBV20-1; D possibly corresponds to TRBD2 (6 bases). The CDR3 has 14 amino acids. The V gene's germline CDR1 is DFQATT and CDR2 SNEGSKA (reference sequence). The CDR3 sequence: CSARGLANYNEQFF. The CDR3 DNA follows: TGCAGTGCAAGAGGCCTAGCGAACTACAATGAGCAGTTCTTC.